This paragraph covers one T cell receptor (beta chain) sequence. Germline CDR1 is SGHTA and CDR2 is FQGTGA. The V segment lost 5 bases and the J segment 1 base; nucleotides outside the gene matches: 4. The CDR3 extends over 15 amino acids. Some clones are missing from TCRdb's copy, which holds only in-frame ones; the method was immunoSEQ multiplex PCR. The data show 70,000 to 95,000 clones, with about 78% seen just once and roughly a third held by the top ten. This sample was taken from a study of blood T cell repertoires in COVID-19. The V and J genes are TRBV7-3 and TRBJ2-3, with 9 bases identical to TRBD1. Source material: peripheral blood. The clonotype was recovered from a man aged 55 to 70 with COVID-19, enrolled during active disease. The DNA of the CDR3 is TGTGCCAGCAGCCTGGACAGGGGAGGCACAGATACGCAGTATTTT. Protein sequence: CASSLDRGGTDTQYF.